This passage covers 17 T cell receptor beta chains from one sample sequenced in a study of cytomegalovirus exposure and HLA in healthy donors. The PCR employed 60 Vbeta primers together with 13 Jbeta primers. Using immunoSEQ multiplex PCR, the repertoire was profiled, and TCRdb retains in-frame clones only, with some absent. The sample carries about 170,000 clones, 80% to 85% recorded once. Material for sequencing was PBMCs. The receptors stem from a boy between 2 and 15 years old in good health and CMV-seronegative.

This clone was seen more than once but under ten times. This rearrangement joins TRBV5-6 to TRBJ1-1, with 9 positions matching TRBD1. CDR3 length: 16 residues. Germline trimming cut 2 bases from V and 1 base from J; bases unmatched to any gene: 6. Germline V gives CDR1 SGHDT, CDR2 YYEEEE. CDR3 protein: CASSFRQGVQNTEAFF. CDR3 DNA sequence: TGTGCCAGCAGCTTCAGACAGGGGGTGCAGAACACTGAAGCTTTCTTT.

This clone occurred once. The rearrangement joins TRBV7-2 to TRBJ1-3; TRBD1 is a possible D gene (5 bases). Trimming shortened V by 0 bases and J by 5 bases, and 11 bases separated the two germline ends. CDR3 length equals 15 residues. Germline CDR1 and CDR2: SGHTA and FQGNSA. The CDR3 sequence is CASSLAGGWRNTIYF. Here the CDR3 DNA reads TGTGCCAGCAGCTTAGCCGGGGGGTGGAGAAACACCATATATTTT.

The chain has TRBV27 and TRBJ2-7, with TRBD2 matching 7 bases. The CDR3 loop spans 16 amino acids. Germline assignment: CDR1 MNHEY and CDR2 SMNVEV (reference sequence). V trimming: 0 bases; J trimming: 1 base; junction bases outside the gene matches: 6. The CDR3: CASSLSAGALSYEQYF. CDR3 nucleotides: TGTGCCAGCAGTTTATCGGCGGGAGCTCTTTCCTACGAGCAGTACTTC.

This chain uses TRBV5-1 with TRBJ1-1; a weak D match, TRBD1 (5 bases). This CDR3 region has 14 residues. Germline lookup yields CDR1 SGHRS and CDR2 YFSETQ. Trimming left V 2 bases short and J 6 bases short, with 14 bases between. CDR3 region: CASSFEGAQPEAFF. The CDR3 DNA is TGCGCCAGCAGCTTCGAAGGGGCCCAGCCTGAAGCTTTCTTT.

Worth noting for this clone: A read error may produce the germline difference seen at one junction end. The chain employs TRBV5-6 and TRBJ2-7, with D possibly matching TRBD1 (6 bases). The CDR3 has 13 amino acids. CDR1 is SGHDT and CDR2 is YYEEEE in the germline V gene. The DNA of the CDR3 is TGTGCCGGCAGCCCGCCGACAGGCTACGAGCAGTACTTC. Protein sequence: CAGSPPTGYEQYF.

The CDR3 region has the DNA TGTGCCAGCTCACTGGGACAGGGCTTCACTGAAGCTTTCTTT. This gives the protein CASSLGQGFTEAFF. V and J are TRBV18 and TRBJ1-1, with 9 bases identical to TRBD1. In germline, CDR1 is KGHSH, CDR2 LQKENI. The V segment lost 4 bases and the J segment 4 bases; nucleotides outside the gene matches: 4. The CDR3 has 14 amino acids. Full variable domain (rest looked up from reference TRBV18 and TRBJ1-1): NAGVMQNPRHLVRRRGQEARLRCSPMKGHSHVYWYRQLPEEGLKFMVYLQKENIIDESGMPKERFSAEFPKEGPSILRIQQVVRGDSAAYFCASSLGQGFTEAFFGQGTRLTVV.

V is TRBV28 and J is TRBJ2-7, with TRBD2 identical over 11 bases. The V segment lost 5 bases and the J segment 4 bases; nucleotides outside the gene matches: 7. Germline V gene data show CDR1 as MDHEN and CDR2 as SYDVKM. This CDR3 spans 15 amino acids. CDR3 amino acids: CASSPPGTSGYEQYF. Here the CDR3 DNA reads TGTGCCAGCAGTCCCCCCGGGACTAGCGGATACGAGCAGTACTTC.

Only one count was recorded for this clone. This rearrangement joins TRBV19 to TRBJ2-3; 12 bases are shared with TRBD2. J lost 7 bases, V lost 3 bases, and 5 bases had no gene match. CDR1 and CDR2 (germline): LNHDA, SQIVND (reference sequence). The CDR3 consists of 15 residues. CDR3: CASSMGTSGRNTQYF. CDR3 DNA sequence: TGTGCCAGTAGTATGGGAACTAGCGGGAGGAATACGCAGTATTTT.

DNA of the CDR3: TGTGCCAGCAGCCCGACAGGGTCGTACGAGCAGTACTTC. It encodes CASSPTGSYEQYF. The chain uses TRBV4-2 and TRBJ2-7; 7 nucleotides match TRBD1. J gave up 4 bases and V 4 bases, and 4 bases lay outside the gene matches. CDR3 length: 13 amino acids. Looked up from germline, CDR1 is LGHNA and CDR2 is YNFKEQ.

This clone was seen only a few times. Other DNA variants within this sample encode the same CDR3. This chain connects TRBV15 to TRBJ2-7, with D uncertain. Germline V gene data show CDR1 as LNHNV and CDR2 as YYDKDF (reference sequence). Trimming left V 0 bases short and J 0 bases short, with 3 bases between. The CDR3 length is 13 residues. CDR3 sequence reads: CATSRDLSYEQYF. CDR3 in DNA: TGTGCCACCAGCAGAGATCTCTCCTACGAGCAGTACTTC.

For the CDR3, the DNA is TGTGCCAGCAGTTCAAATCTGGGACTAGCGGGAGGGAACGAGCAGTACTTC. Translated: CASSSNLGLAGGNEQYF. The chain is built from TRBV27 and TRBJ2-5; 16 nucleotides match TRBD2. The DNA end lines up better with TRBJ2-7; the J call may be wrong. The CDR3 consists of 17 residues. CDR1 and CDR2 from the germline V gene are MNHEY and SMNVEV (reference sequence).

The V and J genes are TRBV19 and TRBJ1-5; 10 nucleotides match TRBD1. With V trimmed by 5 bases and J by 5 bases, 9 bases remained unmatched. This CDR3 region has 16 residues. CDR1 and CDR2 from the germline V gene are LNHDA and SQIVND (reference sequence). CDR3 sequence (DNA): TGTGCCAGTAGTTTCCAAGGGACAGGGGTAGATCAGCCCCAGCATTTT. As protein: CASSFQGTGVDQPQHF.

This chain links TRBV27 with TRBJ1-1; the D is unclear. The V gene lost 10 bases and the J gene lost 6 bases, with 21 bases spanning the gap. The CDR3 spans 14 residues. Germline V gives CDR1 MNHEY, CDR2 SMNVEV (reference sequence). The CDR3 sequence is CATIEEGGEAEAFF. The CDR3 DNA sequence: TGTGCCACCATAGAGGAGGGTGGGGAAGCTGAAGCTTTCTTT.

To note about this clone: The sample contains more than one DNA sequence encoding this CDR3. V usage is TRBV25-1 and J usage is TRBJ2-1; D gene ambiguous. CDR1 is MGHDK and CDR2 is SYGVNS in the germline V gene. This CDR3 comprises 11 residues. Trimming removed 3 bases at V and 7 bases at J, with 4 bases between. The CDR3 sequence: CASSDRNEQFF. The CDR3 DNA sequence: TGTGCCAGCAGTGACCGGAATGAGCAGTTCTTC. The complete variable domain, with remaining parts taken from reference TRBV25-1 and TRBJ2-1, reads EADIYQTPRYLVIGTGKKITLECSQTMGHDKMYWYQQDPGMELHLIHYSYGVNSTEKGDLSSESTVSRIRTEHFPLTLESARPSHTSQYLCASSDRNEQFFGPGTRLTVL.

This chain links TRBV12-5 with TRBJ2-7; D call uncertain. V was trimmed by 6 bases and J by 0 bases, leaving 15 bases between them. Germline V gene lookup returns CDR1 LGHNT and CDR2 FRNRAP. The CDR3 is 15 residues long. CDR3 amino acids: CASGNPSGSSYEQYF. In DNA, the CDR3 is TGTGCTAGTGGAAACCCTAGTGGAAGCTCCTACGAGCAGTACTTC.

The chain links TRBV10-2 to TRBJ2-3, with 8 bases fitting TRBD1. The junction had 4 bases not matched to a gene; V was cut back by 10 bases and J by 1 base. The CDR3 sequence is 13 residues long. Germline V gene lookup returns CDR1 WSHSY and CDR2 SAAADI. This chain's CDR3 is CATSTGGTDTQYF. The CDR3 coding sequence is TGCGCCACCTCGACAGGGGGCACAGATACGCAGTATTTT.

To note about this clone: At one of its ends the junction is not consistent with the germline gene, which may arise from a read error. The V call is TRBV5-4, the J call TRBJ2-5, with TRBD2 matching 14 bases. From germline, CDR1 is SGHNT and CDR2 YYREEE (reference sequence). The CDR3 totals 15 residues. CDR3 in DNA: TGTGCCAGCAGTTTGGGACTAGCGGGAGCAGAGACCCAGTACTTC. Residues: CASSLGLAGAETQYF.